The 20 T cell receptor beta chains given below trace back to one sample, sequenced in a study of regulatory T cells in long-lasting Graves disease. Relying on iRepertoire HTBI primers and Arm-PCR of CDR3 regions, the team built TCR beta libraries. TCRdb called the multiplex PCR reads again in MiXCR, with one record for every CDR3 protein. Among 400,000 to 500,000 distinct CDR3 sequences listed, about 20% were seen once. Stated time point: persistent/refractory GD, antithyroid drugs over 5 years with positive TRAb. With RNA extracted from PBMCs as input, the TCR library was made. Sequenced here: peripheral blood mononuclear cells (PBMCs), sampled when the disease was refractory, from a patient treated with antithyroid drugs. The receptors originated from a female donor with Graves disease.

Points on this clonotype: The CDR3 does not close with the conserved phenylalanine or tryptophan, likely indicating a read error. The chain combines TRBV20-1 with TRBJ2-7; D not certain. The ends were cut back, 3 bases at V and 3 bases at J, with 6 bases in the middle. The CDR3 length is 11 residues. Germline CDR1 is DFQATT and CDR2 is SNEGSKA (reference sequence). The CDR3 bases are TGCAGTGCTAGCGAGCACTACGAGCAGTACCTC. It codes for CSASEHYEQYL.

This clonotype was observed at least ten times. This sequence joins TRBV7-2 and TRBJ2-5; D is perhaps TRBD2 (7 bases). V was pared by 7 bases and J by 2 bases, with 17 bases between. Germline V gene data show CDR1 as SGHTA and CDR2 as FQGNSA. The CDR3 consists of 15 residues. CDR3 amino acids: CASTPQGGGQETQYF. As DNA, the CDR3 is TGTGCCAGCACCCCACAGGGAGGGGGACAAGAGACCCAGTACTTC.

In this sample, this clonotype turned up many times. This chain joins TRBV2 and TRBJ1-2; D unresolved. The germline V gene encodes CDR1 SNHLY and CDR2 FYNNEI. The CDR3 contains 13 residues. V lost 3 bases, J lost 3 bases, and 8 bases lay in between. The CDR3 DNA is TGTGCCAGCAGTGACAGCTGGGACTATGGCTACACCTTC. Its protein product is CASSDSWDYGYTF.

The V call is TRBV6-5, the J call TRBJ2-2, with TRBD2 matching 8 bases. CDR1 MNHEY and CDR2 SVGAGI come from the germline V gene. The CDR3 is 16 residues long. V shed 4 bases and J 8 bases; nucleotides not matched to a gene: 12. The chain's CDR3 is CASSSPGLESTGELFF. DNA for the CDR3: TGTGCCAGCAGTTCTCCGGGACTAGAGAGTACTGGGGAGCTGTTTTTT.

The J gene is TRBJ1-2, the V gene TRBV18; possibly TRBD1 for D (6 bases). Germline V lookup: CDR1 KGHSH, CDR2 LQKENI. V was shortened by 3 bases and J by 0 bases, with 11 bases between the two germline ends. CDR3 length: 15 residues. This chain's CDR3 is CASSPSGTPNYGYTF. CDR3 coding DNA: TGTGCCAGCTCACCCTCAGGGACACCTAACTATGGCTACACCTTC. Drawing the rest from reference TRBV18 and TRBJ1-2, the complete variable domain is NAGVMQNPRHLVRRRGQEARLRCSPMKGHSHVYWYRQLPEEGLKFMVYLQKENIIDESGMPKERFSAEFPKEGPSILRIQQVVRGDSAAYFCASSPSGTPNYGYTFGSGTRLTVV.

The rearrangement uses TRBV2 and TRBJ2-3; 7 bases are shared with TRBD2. The CDR3 length is 16 residues. Germline CDR1 is SNHLY and CDR2 is FYNNEI. The V gene end was trimmed by 1 base and the J gene end by 0 bases; junction bases not matched to a gene: 4. CDR3 DNA: TGTGCCAGCAGTGAAGGACTAGCCAGTAGCACAGATACGCAGTATTTT. Amino acids: CASSEGLASSTDTQYF.

This clonotype was counted between two and nine times. This chain connects TRBV20-1 to TRBJ2-1; TRBD2 agrees at 10 bases. Germline values: CDR1 DFQATT, CDR2 SNEGSKA (reference sequence). The CDR3 contains 13 residues. The V and J ends lost 6 bases and 6 bases, in that order; junction bases with no gene match: 5. The CDR3 loop is CSALAGVGNEQFF. CDR3 nucleotide sequence: TGCAGTGCCCTAGCGGGAGTAGGCAATGAGCAGTTCTTC.

This clonotype was observed a handful of times. This chain links TRBV9 with TRBJ2-7; 8 bases match TRBD2. The germline V gene has CDR1 SGDLS and CDR2 YYNGEE. The trim removed 0 bases at V and 3 bases at J, leaving 5 bases unmatched. There are 15 residues in the CDR3. CDR3 protein: CASSVGATSVYEQYF. The CDR3 DNA follows: TGTGCCAGCAGCGTAGGTGCGACTAGCGTCTACGAGCAGTACTTC.

This clonotype was counted only a few times. The chain joins TRBV9 to TRBJ2-7, with D perhaps TRBD2 (6 bases). The CDR3 has 12 amino acids. V lost 0 bases and J 7 bases, leaving 8 bases between the germline ends. The germline gives CDR1 SGDLS, CDR2 YYNGEE. CDR3 sequence reads: CASSVEEGEQYF. CDR3 in DNA: TGTGCCAGCAGCGTAGAGGAGGGAGAGCAGTACTTC.

This chain links TRBV27 with TRBJ1-1; D uncertain. The CDR3 sequence is 14 residues long. Germline V gene sequence: CDR1 MNHEY, CDR2 SMNVEV (reference sequence). Trimming left V 3 bases short and J 4 bases short, with 12 bases between. The CDR3 coding sequence is TGTGCCAGCAGTTTGGAAGGTCTGGCCACTGAAGCTTTCTTT. Translating gives CASSLEGLATEAFF.

This clonotype was seen ten or more times. The chain links TRBV11-3 to TRBJ2-5, with unresolved D. V was pared by 2 bases and J by 10 bases, with 11 bases between. The CDR3 loop spans 12 amino acids. Germline V lookup: CDR1 SGHNT, CDR2 YENEEA. The CDR3 DNA reads as TGTGCCAGCAGCTTATCGGTATCACACCAGTACTTC. This encodes CASSLSVSHQYF.

The chain is built from TRBV27 and TRBJ2-2, with D possibly being TRBD2 (7 bases). The length of the CDR3 is 15 residues. Germline loops: CDR1 MNHEY, CDR2 SMNVEV (reference sequence). Trimming shortened V by 1 base and J by 5 bases, and 11 bases separated the two germline ends. DNA of the CDR3: TGTGCCAGCAGTTTATACGGGGGGCCAACCGGGGAGCTGTTTTTT. The encoded protein is CASSLYGGPTGELFF.

This clonotype was detected only a few times. The chain has TRBV27 and TRBJ1-1; TRBD1 is a possible D gene (5 bases). The CDR3 loop spans 13 amino acids. The V gene's germline CDR1 is MNHEY and CDR2 SMNVEV (reference sequence). V lost 8 bases and J 1 base, leaving 11 bases between the germline ends. The CDR3 sequence: CASARGPNTEAFF. The CDR3 DNA reads as TGTGCCAGCGCTAGGGGCCCGAACACTGAAGCTTTCTTT.

A few counts support this clonotype. The rearrangement links TRBV28 to TRBJ2-1, with D perhaps TRBD2 (6 bases). CDR3 size: 11 residues. V was pared by 1 base and J by 15 bases, with 10 bases between. CDR1 MDHEN and CDR2 SYDVKM come from the germline V gene. In DNA, the CDR3 is TGTGCCAGCAGTTTATCGGCGGGGTGGTTCTTC. As protein: CASSLSAGWFF.

This clonotype was seen repeatedly, ten times or more. This chain connects TRBV29-1 to TRBJ2-2, with D possibly being TRBD2 (5 bases). CDR3 size: 15 residues. Germline V CDR1 and CDR2: SQVTM, ANQGSEA. The V and J ends lost 3 bases and 5 bases respectively, with 16 bases between them. The chain's CDR3 is CSVEYRDKFTGELFF. Written as DNA, the CDR3 is TGCAGCGTTGAGTACCGGGATAAGTTTACCGGGGAGCTGTTTTTT.

This clonotype has at least ten counts. CDR3 region: CASSYAEIKNIQYF. In DNA form, the CDR3 reads TGTGCCAGCAGCTATGCGGAGATCAAAAACATTCAGTACTTC. The chain couples TRBV7-2 to TRBJ2-4, with D hard to call. V lost 4 bases and J lost 3, with 10 bases in between. The CDR3 is 14 residues long. Germline CDR1 SGHTA, CDR2 FQGNSA.

The genes are TRBV5-1 and TRBJ2-2; 7 nucleotides agree with TRBD1. Germline V gene sequence: CDR1 SGHRS, CDR2 YFSETQ. The junction had 11 bases not matched to a gene; V was cut back by 7 bases and J by 5 bases. This CDR3 has 15 residues. For the CDR3, the DNA is TGCGCCAGCGCAAACAGGGGAGTTAATACCGGGGAGCTGTTTTTT. It encodes CASANRGVNTGELFF.

As concerns this clonotype: The germline gene is not matched at one end of the junction; a read error may be the cause. This chain connects TRBV6-1 to TRBJ1-2, with unresolved D. CDR1 is MNHNS and CDR2 is SASEGT in the germline V gene. This CDR3 is 13 amino acids long. CDR3 coding DNA: TGTACCAGCAGTGATAACACCCGGGCCGGCTACACCTTC. Protein product: CTSSDNTRAGYTF.

The chain links TRBV20-1 to TRBJ1-2; D is undetermined. CDR1 and CDR2 (germline): DFQATT, SNEGSKA (reference sequence). V lost 6 bases, J lost 0 bases, and 14 bases lay in between. The CDR3 covers 14 residues. DNA for the CDR3: TGCAGTGCGAGACGGCAGTTAGCTAACTATGGCTACACCTTC. Translation: CSARRQLANYGYTF.

V usage is TRBV30 and J usage is TRBJ1-3; D gene unclear. The CDR3 has 12 amino acids. Trimming removed 2 bases from V and 4 bases from J, with 6 bases in between. Germline lookup yields CDR1 GTSNPN and CDR2 SVGIG (reference sequence). The DNA of the CDR3 is TGTGCCTGGAGTACAGAAGGAAACACCATATATTTT. Protein: CAWSTEGNTIYF.